This paragraph covers one TCR beta chain sequence. Its specific antigen is unknown. Qualities for individual bases were not recorded, and no much larger clone is one base off. The library was prepared using the immunoSEQ multiplex PCR assay. A mixture of 60 forward primers for TCR Vbeta segments and 13 reverse primers for TCR Jbeta segments was used in the multiplex PCR. A multiplex PCR assay on genomic DNA amplified the CDR3 region of rearranged TCR beta genes. The amplified TCR beta libraries were sequenced on the Illumina HiSeq System as 87-base-pair reads. On the study's bioinformatics: A later analysis tallied tens of millions of unique TCR beta chains across the 700 or so repertoires, and about 10 million of those chains were shared by two or more donors. To remove PCR and sequencing errors, raw reads were error-corrected and collapsed into unique sequences using a nearest-neighbor algorithm that merged closely related sequences. To assign V, D and J gene segments, CDR3 sequences were aligned to IMGT reference sequences. For a sequence to be retained, at least a six-nucleotide match to both a V gene segment and a J gene segment was required. Rearrangements were classified as productive when the CDR3 lacked stop codons and remained in frame with V and J, and all other rearrangements were classified as non-productive. Following IMGT convention, CDR3 was defined as the stretch from the second conserved V-encoded cysteine to the conserved J-encoded phenylalanine. The earlier analysis of 550 to 650 of the donors excluded any sequence lacking an unambiguous match to a single V gene segment. In an earlier analysis of a few hundred of the donors, V segments were called functional above 56.7% productive rearrangements and were called segregating when the between-donor standard deviation exceeded 5%. A statistical classification framework was built for diagnosing cytomegalovirus status from the catalog of TCR beta chain sequences. V and J gene assignment, in a later analysis, came from comparing TCR nucleotide sequences with IMGT/GENE-DB human TR gene sequences. In a later analysis, CDR3 sequences and most-parsimonious VDJ recombination scenarios were assigned using the TCRdist pipeline. In a later analysis, each TCR beta chain was defined by its CDR3 amino acid sequence together with its V-gene family, and reads without a unique V-gene family were excluded. As a way to deal with suspected cross-contamination and a sequencing artifact, a later analysis dropped 592 nucleotide sequences that were highly shared and had low generation probability. In a later analysis, a clonal expansion index was calculated for each public chain from normalized within-repertoire ranks of inferred template counts. A later analysis computed generation probabilities with a VDJ recombination model fitted to out-of-frame rearrangements, and checked the results against IGoR. In a later analysis, TCR-TCR, TCR-HLA and TCR-CMV co-occurrence was scored with hypergeometric tests, and a repertoire-size bias correction was applied to TCR pairs. To estimate false discovery rates, a later analysis permuted the HLA or CMV assignments 20 times. In a later analysis, co-occurring TCRs were grouped with DBSCAN, and TCRdist sequence similarity was added when clustering was performed within HLA-allele-positive subsets. For co-occurrence clustering, repertoires with fewer than 30,000 or more than 120,000 public chains were excluded, along with about five repertoires with anomalous nucleotide sharing. The table was pulled from immuneACCESS by TCRdb, which kept in-frame rearrangements only. Such tables lose some clones; where checked, under half of the loss comes from unresolved V genes, and the rest has no known cause. Clone size and the V and J calls come from that table; the DNA yielded D and trimming. The sample records 150,000 to 200,000 clones, approximately 81% of which are singletons. The ten largest clones capture less than 2.5% of the sample.

The V end gives up 5 bases and the J end 0 bases, leaving 9 bases in the junction not matched to a gene. The CDR3 runs 17 amino acids, cysteine and phenylalanine included. Only the CDR3 DNA stays, 51 bases, in frame from base 1. CDR1 and CDR2 were assigned from the germline V gene as SGHTA and FQGNSA. The cohort was made up of approximately 670 healthy bone marrow donors. Cohort members were all nominally healthy when sampled, although unrecorded immune exposures were likely present. The donor was CMV seronegative and was included in the group of approximately 350 seronegative cohort members. Each donor provided a peripheral blood sample, and peripheral blood mononuclear cells were used for TCR beta sequencing. The Qiagen DNeasy Blood Extraction Kit was used to extract genomic DNA from the blood cell samples. This entry is derived from a study of cytomegalovirus exposure and HLA in healthy donors (dated by TCRdb to 2017 to 2019). Study-wide context: An earlier analysis of roughly 500 of the donors reported approximately 270 Gb of sequence data and roughly 110 million unique TCR beta sequences from about 179 million T cells. An early release that covered about 640 HLA-typed donors contained approximately 300 gigabases of sequencing data and around 85 million unique TCR sequences. Of the roughly 410 genotyped donors, 70% to 90% were placed in the genetic ancestry cluster associated with self-reported Caucasian donors. The study was designed to test whether signatures of past pathogen exposure could be identified by cataloging public T cell receptors. The study used immunosequencing to profile the T cell repertoires of 670 or so subjects and linked those repertoires to cytomegalovirus serostatus. Along with the roughly 670-subject first cohort, a separate validation cohort of roughly 110 different subjects was used. To predict cytomegalovirus infection status, the study brought together high-throughput TCR immunosequencing, statistical association of individual TCRs with disease status, and machine learning. A later analysis re-examined previously published TCR beta repertoires from 500 to 700 donors and added high-resolution HLA genotyping to investigate patterns of TCR occurrence. In the later analysis, no new phenotypic data were used to find candidate immune exposures; instead, reliance was placed on TCR beta sequences and their occurrence across donors. In an earlier analysis of 500 to 650 of the donors, high-throughput TCR beta sequencing was used to judge whether each TCR beta V gene segment behaved as functional or pseudogenic. Donor age, sex, ethnicity and CMV serostatus were collected together with the repertoire data. Genome-wide SNP genotypes for about 60% of the roughly 700 donors were used in a later genetic analysis, which treated that subset as a discovery cohort. All discovery cohort repertoires had been generated on a single sequencing platform. Both class I and class II loci were covered by HLA typing, at four-digit resolution. Typing coverage varied by locus: roughly 620-630 donors for A, B, C, DRB1 and DQB1; roughly 560 for DQA1; 606 for DPA1; 400 to 480 for DPB1. A few DR-DQ haplotypes were handled as single units for association and clustering because linkage in the cohort was strong. On average, approximately 250,000 unique TCR beta nucleotide sequences were sequenced per donor among 398 genotyped donors of the cohort, with around 19% of those sequences being non-productive. Here is what the overall study found, with its caveats: Linkage disequilibrium might explain the correlated functional status among segregating V segments, but an unknown experimental factor could not be ruled out. In this cohort, only TCR beta chains were sequenced, and detectable features were limited by the absence of alpha or paired-chain data. CMV serostatus was the only immune exposure information available for the cohort. The sequencing pipeline was judged likely to have produced a cluster of highly shared sequence variants as a technical artifact. The classifier was reported to diagnose cytomegalovirus status with high specificity and sensitivity in both the original and validation cohorts. In vitro tests confirmed that a few of the cytomegalovirus-associated TCR beta chains recognize cytomegalovirus antigens. A later analysis associated about 17,000 TCR beta sequences with specific HLA alleles at a false discovery rate of 0.05. When HLA alleles, especially DR and DQ, strongly co-occurred, attributing TCR associations to individual alleles was difficult. A later genetic analysis associated a missense DCLRE1C variant with V-gene and J-gene trimming of TCR beta chains, and an independent cohort replicated the association. Several of the top co-occurrence clusters appeared to be linked to parvovirus B19, influenza, CMV and Epstein-Barr virus, according to a later analysis. It was suggested by the authors that the approach could potentially be generalized to other disease states and immunological phenotypes. About 17 rarely observed V segments, including chromosome 9 orphons, were excluded from the earlier analysis of some 590 of the donors because counts were too low. A later genetic analysis reported fewer N-insertions in productive TCRs among donors in an Asian-associated ancestry cluster than the roughly 700-donor mean. Roughly uniform sequencing depth across donors was assumed in presence/absence analyses, although this assumption may not hold. An earlier analysis of around 500 of the donors showed that most TCR beta V segments appeared in productive rearrangements either about 90% or about 30% of the time, which broadly matched IMGT annotations. Because the 87-base-pair reads could not distinguish some IMGT-functional V segments, including TRBV6-2 and TRBV6-3, those segments were excluded. In a later analysis, TCR association rates were found to vary across HLA loci, with the most associated TCRs seen for DRB1 alleles and the fewest for HLA-C alleles. Because HLA typing was missing for some donors at each locus, association tests included only the typed subset. The study listed 150 to 200 TCR beta chains as associated with cytomegalovirus. A later analysis found that most CMV-associated TCR beta chains appeared HLA-restricted, with HLA associations seemingly driven largely by CMV exposure. In a later analysis, HLA-associated TCR beta chains were found to be more clonally expanded and to have lower generation probabilities than equally common non-associated chains. While some public TCRs were present in many individuals, most TCR sequences turned up only very rarely across donors. A further reported finding was that TCR beta sequences accurately predicted the HLA-A and HLA-B alleles for most subjects in the first cohort.

The V and J genes are TRBV7-2 and TRBJ1-4, and TRBD1 matches 7 of the central bases. The receptor was derived from a woman between 50 and 59 years old in good health and CMV-seronegative. Specimen: PBMCs. The CDR3 is CASSLRQGQATNEKLFF. The nucleotide sequence is TGTGCCAGCAGCCTGCGACAGGGTCAGGCAACTAATGAAAAACTGTTTTTT.